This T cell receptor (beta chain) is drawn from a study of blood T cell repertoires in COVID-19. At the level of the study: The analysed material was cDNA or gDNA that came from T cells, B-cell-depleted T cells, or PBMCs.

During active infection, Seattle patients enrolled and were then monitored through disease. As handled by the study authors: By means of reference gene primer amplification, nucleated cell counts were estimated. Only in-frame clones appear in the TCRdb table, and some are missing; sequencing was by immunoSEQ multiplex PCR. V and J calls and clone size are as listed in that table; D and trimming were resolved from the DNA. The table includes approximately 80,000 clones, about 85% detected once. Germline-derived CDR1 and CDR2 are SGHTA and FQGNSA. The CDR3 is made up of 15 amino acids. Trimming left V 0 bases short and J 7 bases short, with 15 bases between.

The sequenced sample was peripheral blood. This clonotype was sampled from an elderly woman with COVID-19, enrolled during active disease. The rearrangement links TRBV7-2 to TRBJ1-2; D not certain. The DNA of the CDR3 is TGTGCCAGCAGCTTAGCGTCGGGAGATGCGGGTGGCTACACCTTC. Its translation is CASSLASGDAGGYTF. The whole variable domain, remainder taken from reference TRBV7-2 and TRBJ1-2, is GAGVSQSPSNKVTEKGKDVELRCDPISGHTALYWYRQSLGQGLEFLIYFQGNSAPDKSGLPSDRFSAERTGGSVSTLTIQRTQQEDSAVYLCASSLASGDAGGYTFGSGTRLTVV.